These T cell receptor beta chains were read from a single sample in a study of cytomegalovirus exposure and HLA in healthy donors. Profiling relied on immunoSEQ multiplex PCR, and the TCRdb table lists in-frame clones only, not all of them. Of tens of thousands of clones in the sample, approximately 90% are singletons; the top ten hold approximately 2.6%. The sample taken for sequencing was PBMCs. Source of these receptors: a woman aged 18-35 years in good health and CMV-seronegative. The CDR3 runs from the conserved cysteine through the conserved F or W. A D gene is named only where the DNA matches it firmly. Size is stated for part of the rows, as once, few or many counts, or as a class when the clone is expanded.

j_call clone_size v_call d_call cdr3_nt cdr3_aa
TRBJ2-1 NA TRBV28 NA TGTGCCAGCAGTCCCCGGGAGACTTCCCCGAACAATGAGCAGTTCTTC CASSPRETSPNNEQFF
TRBJ2-7 NA TRBV18 NA TGTGCCAGCTCACCAAGTACGGCCAGGGGAGACGAGCAGTACTTC CASSPSTARGDEQYF
TRBJ1-1 few TRBV28 NA TGTGCCAGCAGTTTAAACGGGTGGACTGAAGCTTTCTTT CASSLNGWTEAFF
TRBJ1-5 NA TRBV19 TRBD1 TGTGCCAGTAGTACCACAGGGGGTGGGGGTTATCAGCCCCAGCATTTT CASSTTGGGGYQPQHF
TRBJ2-5 NA TRBV27 NA TGTGCCAGCAGTTCGGGAGCGACCCAGTACTTC CASSSGATQYF
TRBJ2-7 NA TRBV19 NA TGTGCCAGTTTCCTTTGGGCTCTTTCCTACGAGCAGTACTTC CASFLWALSYEQYF
TRBJ2-7 NA TRBV6-5 NA TGTGCCAGCCTCCCCTCGGGGTCCTCTGAGGAGCAGTACTTC CASLPSGSSEEQYF
TRBJ2-1 NA TRBV28 TRBD2 TGTGCCAGCAGTTTACTAGCGGGAGGGCCCAATGAGCAGTTCTTC CASSLLAGGPNEQFF
TRBJ1-5 NA TRBV28 TRBD1 TGTGCCAGCAGTCCCGCCGGGACAGTAAATCAGCCCCAGCATTTT CASSPAGTVNQPQHF
TRBJ2-3 NA TRBV28 TRBD1 TGTGCCAGCAGTACCCGGGGGACAGGGACAGATACGCAGTATTTT CASSTRGTGTDTQYF
TRBJ2-5 NA TRBV5-1 NA TGCGCCAGCAGGGGGGGTGAGACCCAGTACTTC CASRGGETQYF
TRBJ2-2 NA TRBV9 TRBD1 TGTGCCAGCAGCCCCTGGGACAGGGAGAACACCGGGGAGCTGTTTTTT CASSPWDRENTGELFF
TRBJ2-7 NA TRBV4-1 NA TGCGCCAGCAGCCAACTCGGGATCCTCGAGCAGTACTTC CASSQLGILEQYF
TRBJ2-2 NA TRBV2 TRBD2 TGTGCCAGCAGTGAAATCGGCGGGAGGGCCTTCGGGGAGCTGTTTTTT CASSEIGGRAFGELFF
TRBJ2-3 few TRBV7-9 NA TGTGCCAGCAGCTCCCGTGACGCAGGGGTCCCAGATACGCAGTATTTT CASSSRDAGVPDTQYF
TRBJ2-4 NA TRBV7-2 TRBD1 TGTGCCAGCAGCTTAAGCCGGGACAGACTGTACATTCAGTACTTC CASSLSRDRLYIQYF
TRBJ2-5 NA TRBV14 NA TGTGCCAGCAGCCAAGAAAGGGGCCTGGCCCAGTACTTC CASSQERGLAQYF
TRBJ2-1 NA TRBV29-1 NA TGCAGCGTTGGGCAAAGACGGGACTACAATGAGCAGTTCTTC CSVGQRRDYNEQFF
TRBJ1-2 NA TRBV28 TRBD1 TGTGCCAGCAGGCAAGGACAGGGACTAATCTATGGCTACACCTTC CASRQGQGLIYGYTF
TRBJ1-1 NA TRBV11-2 TRBD1 TGTGCCAGCAGCCCGCAACAGGGGCGCTGGTACACTGAAGCTTTCTTT CASSPQQGRWYTEAFF
TRBJ2-3 NA TRBV19 NA TGTGCCAGTAGGAACCCTGGTGGGCCAGAAAGTGCAGATACGCAGTATTTT CASRNPGGPESADTQYF
TRBJ1-2 NA TRBV5-5 TRBD1 TGTGCCAGCAGCTTGTCCGCACAGGGGGTTGGCTACACCTTC CASSLSAQGVGYTF
TRBJ2-7 NA TRBV7-2 NA TGTGCCAGCAGCGACTCTCCCCGGCTCTCCTACGAGCAGTACTTC CASSDSPRLSYEQYF
TRBJ1-1 NA TRBV7-9 NA TGTGCCAGCAGCGAACGCGACAGTTTGAACACTGAAGCTTTCTTT CASSERDSLNTEAFF
TRBJ2-7 NA TRBV7-3 NA TGTGCCAGCAGCCAAACCGGGGGACCAATGTACGAGCAGTACTTC CASSQTGGPMYEQYF
TRBJ1-5 NA TRBV6-5 NA TGTGCCAGCAGCCAGGGGACGGCCCGTAACCAGCCCCAGCATTTT CASSQGTARNQPQHF
TRBJ2-1 NA TRBV30 TRBD1 TGTGCCTGGAGCCAGGACAGGGAATTGCGGGAGCAGTTCTTC CAWSQDRELREQFF
TRBJ2-1 NA TRBV18 NA TGTGCCAGCTCACCAGGAGTAGCGGTCTACAATGAGCAGTTCTTC CASSPGVAVYNEQFF
TRBJ1-4 NA TRBV27 NA TGTGCCAGCAGTTTATATGCCACTCCAACTAATGAAAAACTGTTTTTT CASSLYATPTNEKLFF
TRBJ2-5 few TRBV28 TRBD2 TGTGCCAGCAGCTGGGGGGGGACCCAGTACTTC CASSWGGTQYF
TRBJ2-7 NA TRBV7-9 NA TGTTCCAGCAGCTTATCCGGCTACGAGCAGTACTTC CSSSLSGYEQYF
TRBJ2-3 NA TRBV19 NA TGTGCCAGTGGGTCGGAGGGCCGTTACACAGATACGCAGTATTTT CASGSEGRYTDTQYF
TRBJ2-1 NA TRBV7-9 NA TGTGCCAGCAGCTTAGCTACGGGAAAGCAGTTCTTC CASSLATGKQFF
TRBJ2-1 few TRBV19 NA TGTGCCAGTACTATAGGCGGGGACTACAATGAGCAGTTCTTC CASTIGGDYNEQFF
TRBJ1-5 NA TRBV10-3 NA TGTGCCATCAGCCCGCAGGGGAATCTCAATCAGCCCCAGCATTTT CAISPQGNLNQPQHF
TRBJ2-4 NA TRBV7-9 NA TGTTCCAGCAGCTTAGTTGGAGGGAGTGAGGCCAAAAACATTCAGTACTTC CSSSLVGGSEAKNIQYF
TRBJ2-5 NA TRBV28 TRBD2 TGTGCCAGCAGTTTATTAGCGGGAGGGGTATTAGAGACCCAGTACTTC CASSLLAGGVLETQYF
TRBJ2-7 NA TRBV10-2 TRBD1 TGCGCCAGCAGGATGGGACAGTTCTTTCCCGAGCAGTACTTC CASRMGQFFPEQYF
TRBJ2-4 NA TRBV6-5 NA TGTGCCAGCAACGACCGGGGGACGAACATTCAGTACTTC CASNDRGTNIQYF
TRBJ1-4 NA TRBV7-2 NA TGTGCCAGCAGCTTAACAGGGCCAACTAATGAAAAACTGTTTTTT CASSLTGPTNEKLFF